This T cell receptor beta chain was sequenced during a study of response to subunit inactivated influenza vaccine. Findings and caveats of the study: Authors suggested few new T cells are recruited by each seasonal influenza vaccination.

TCRdb re-analysed the RT-PCR reads in MiXCR, keeping a single row per CDR3 protein. The top ten hold 10% to 13% of the sample, which has 800,000 to 1,000,000 distinct CDR3 sequences, 21% seen once. CDR1 is SGHRS and CDR2 is YFSETQ in the germline V gene. The CDR3 runs 17 residues. V trimming: 4 bases; J trimming: 7 bases; junction bases outside the gene matches: 10. Note on this clonotype: Its antigen remains unidentified.

This receptor was obtained from a man aged 45 to 65 who received an inactivated influenza vaccine. Sequences were derived from PBMCs from blood, sampled more than 4 days after vaccination. The rearrangement uses TRBV5-1 and TRBJ2-3; 15 bases align to TRBD2. DNA of the CDR3: TGCGCCAGCAGCCCGGGGGGACTAGCGGGGGGTACGAATACGCAGTATTTT. It yields the protein CASSPGGLAGGTNTQYF.